This T cell receptor beta chain comes out of a study of blood T cells in healthy people across ages. Study results and caveats: With donor CMV status unknown, expanded clonotype changes were possibly confounded.

Every participating donor contributed roughly 9.6 milliliters of peripheral blood through a draw. The CDR3 runs 15 residues. Looked up from germline, CDR1 is DFQATT and CDR2 is SNEGSKA (reference sequence). Trimming removed 1 base from V and 7 bases from J, with 20 bases in between. Concerning this clonotype itself: Its antigen is currently unknown.

A J-beta primer mix and a sample-barcoded 5' primer were used in a second PCR of about 7 to 12 cycles. TCRdb reanalysed the 5' RACE reads using MiXCR and keeps one entry per CDR3 protein. Of around 600,000 distinct CDR3 sequences in the sample, more than 45% were seen once. The sample was blood. The chain carries TRBV20-1 and TRBJ2-7, with D possibly TRBD2 on 6 matching bases. This sequence originates from a man aged 80 or over in good health. CDR3 DNA sequence: TGCAGTGCTAGAGTGCGGCGGGAAGGGTACAATGAGCAGTACTTC. It specifies CSARVRREGYNEQYF.